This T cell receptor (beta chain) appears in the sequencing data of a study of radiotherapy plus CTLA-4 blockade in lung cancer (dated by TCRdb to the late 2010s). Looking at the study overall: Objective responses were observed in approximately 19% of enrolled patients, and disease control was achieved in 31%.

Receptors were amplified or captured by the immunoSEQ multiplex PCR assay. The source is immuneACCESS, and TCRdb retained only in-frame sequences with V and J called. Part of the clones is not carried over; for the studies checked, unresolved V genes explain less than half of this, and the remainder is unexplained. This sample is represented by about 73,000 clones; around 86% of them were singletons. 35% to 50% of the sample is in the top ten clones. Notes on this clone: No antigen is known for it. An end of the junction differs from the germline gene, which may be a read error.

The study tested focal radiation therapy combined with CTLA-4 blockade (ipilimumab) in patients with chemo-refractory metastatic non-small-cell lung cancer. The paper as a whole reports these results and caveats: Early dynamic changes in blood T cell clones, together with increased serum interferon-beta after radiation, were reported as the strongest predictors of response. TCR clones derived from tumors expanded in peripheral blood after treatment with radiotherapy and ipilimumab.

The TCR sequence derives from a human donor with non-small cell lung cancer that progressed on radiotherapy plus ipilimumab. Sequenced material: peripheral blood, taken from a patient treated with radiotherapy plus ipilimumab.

The sequence in DNA is TGTGCTAGCAGGAGTCTAGGGGAAGCCAAAAACATTCAGTACTTC. This translates into CASRSLGEAKNIQYF. The V gene is TRBV7-7 and the J gene is TRBJ2-4; possibly the D gene is TRBD1, per 5 matching bases. Spanning cysteine to phenylalanine, the CDR3 consists of 15 amino acids. Kept here is only the CDR3 DNA, which spans 45 bases and is read in frame from base 1. Via the germline V gene (reference sequence), CDR1 is SSHAT and CDR2 FNYEAQ.